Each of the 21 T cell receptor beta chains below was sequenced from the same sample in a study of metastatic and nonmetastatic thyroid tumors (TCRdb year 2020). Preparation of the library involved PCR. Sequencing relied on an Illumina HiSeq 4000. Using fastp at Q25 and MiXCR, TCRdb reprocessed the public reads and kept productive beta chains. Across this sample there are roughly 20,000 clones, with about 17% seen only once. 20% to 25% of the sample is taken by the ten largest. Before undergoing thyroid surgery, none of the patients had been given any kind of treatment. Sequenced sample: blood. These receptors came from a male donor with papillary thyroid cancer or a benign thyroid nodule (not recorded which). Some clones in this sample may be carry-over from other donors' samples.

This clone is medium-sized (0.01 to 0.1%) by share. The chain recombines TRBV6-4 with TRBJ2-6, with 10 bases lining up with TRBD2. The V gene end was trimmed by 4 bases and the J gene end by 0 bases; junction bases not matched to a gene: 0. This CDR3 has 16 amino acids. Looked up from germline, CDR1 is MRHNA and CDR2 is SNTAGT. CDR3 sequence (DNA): TGTGCCAGCAGTGGACTAGCGGGCTCTGGGGCCAACGTCCTGACTTTC. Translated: CASSGLAGSGANVLTF.

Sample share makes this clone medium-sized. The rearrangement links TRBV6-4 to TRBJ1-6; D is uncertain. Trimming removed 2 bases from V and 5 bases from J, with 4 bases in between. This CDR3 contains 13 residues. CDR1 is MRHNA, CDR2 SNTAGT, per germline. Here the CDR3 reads CASSDRDNSPLHF. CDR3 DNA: TGTGCCAGCAGTGACAGGGATAATTCACCCCTCCACTTT.

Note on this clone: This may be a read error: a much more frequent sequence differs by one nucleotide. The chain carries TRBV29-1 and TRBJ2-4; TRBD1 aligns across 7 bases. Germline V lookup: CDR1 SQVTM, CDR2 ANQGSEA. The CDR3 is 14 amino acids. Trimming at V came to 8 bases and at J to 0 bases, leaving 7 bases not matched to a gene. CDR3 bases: TGCAGCACTGGGACAGAAGGAGCCAAAAACATTCAGTACTTC. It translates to CSTGTEGAKNIQYF.

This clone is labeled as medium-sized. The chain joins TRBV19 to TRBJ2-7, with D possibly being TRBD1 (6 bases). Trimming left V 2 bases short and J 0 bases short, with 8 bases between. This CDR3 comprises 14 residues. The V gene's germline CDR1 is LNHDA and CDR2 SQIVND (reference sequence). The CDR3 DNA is TGTGCCAGTAGTATACAACAGGGCTCCTACGAGCAGTACTTC. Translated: CASSIQQGSYEQYF.

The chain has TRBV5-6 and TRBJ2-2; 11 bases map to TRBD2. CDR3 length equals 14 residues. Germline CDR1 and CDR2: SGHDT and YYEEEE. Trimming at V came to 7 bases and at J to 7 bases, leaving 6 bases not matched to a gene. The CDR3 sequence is CASSLGTSGGELFF. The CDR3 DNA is TGTGCCAGCTCCCTCGGGACTAGCGGCGGGGAGCTGTTTTTT. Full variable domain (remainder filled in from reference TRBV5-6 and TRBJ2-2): DAGVTQSPTHLIKTRGQQVTLRCSPKSGHDTVSWYQQALGQGPQFIFQYYEEEERQRGNFPDRFSGHQFPNYSSELNVNALLLGDSALYLCASSLGTSGGELFFGEGSRLTVL.

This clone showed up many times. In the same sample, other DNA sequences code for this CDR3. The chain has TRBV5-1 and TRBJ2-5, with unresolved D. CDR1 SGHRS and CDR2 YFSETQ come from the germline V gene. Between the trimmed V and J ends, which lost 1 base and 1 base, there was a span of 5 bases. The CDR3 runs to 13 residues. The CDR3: CASSLTPQETQYF. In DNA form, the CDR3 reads TGCGCCAGCAGCTTGACACCCCAAGAGACCCAGTACTTC.

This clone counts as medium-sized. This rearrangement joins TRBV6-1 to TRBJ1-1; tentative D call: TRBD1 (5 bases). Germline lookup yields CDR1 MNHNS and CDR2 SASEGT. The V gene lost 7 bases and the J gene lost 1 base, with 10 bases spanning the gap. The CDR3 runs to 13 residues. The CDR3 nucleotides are TGTGCCAGCATTTGGGGGGGGAACACTGAAGCTTTCTTT. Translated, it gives CASIWGGNTEAFF.

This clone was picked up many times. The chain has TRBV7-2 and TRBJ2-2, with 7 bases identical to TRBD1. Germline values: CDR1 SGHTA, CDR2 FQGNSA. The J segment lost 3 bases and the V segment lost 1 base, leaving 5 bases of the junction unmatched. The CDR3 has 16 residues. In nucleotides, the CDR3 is TGTGCCAGCAGCTTAGTAGGGGGCCTATACACCGGGGAGCTGTTTTTT. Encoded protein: CASSLVGGLYTGELFF.

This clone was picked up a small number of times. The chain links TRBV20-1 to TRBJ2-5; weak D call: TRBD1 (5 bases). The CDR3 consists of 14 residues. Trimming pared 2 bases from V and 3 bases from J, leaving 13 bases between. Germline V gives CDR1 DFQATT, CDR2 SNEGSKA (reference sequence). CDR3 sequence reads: CSARRGHSEETQYF. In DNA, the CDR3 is TGCAGTGCTAGACGTGGACACTCCGAAGAGACCCAGTACTTC.

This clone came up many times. CDR3: CASSRNRWEAFF. In DNA form, the CDR3 reads TGTGCCAGCAGTCGTAACAGGTGGGAAGCTTTCTTT. The chain is built from TRBV28 and TRBJ1-1; a weak D match, TRBD1 (5 bases). V was shortened by 5 bases and J by 8 bases, with 12 bases between the two germline ends. Germline V CDR1 and CDR2: MDHEN, SYDVKM. The CDR3 spans 12 residues. Full variable domain (remainder filled in from reference TRBV28 and TRBJ1-1): DVKVTQSSRYLVKRTGEKVFLECVQDMDHENMFWYRQDPGLGLRLIYFSYDVKMKEKGDIPEGYSVSREKKERFSLILESASTNQTSMYLCASSRNRWEAFFGQGTRLTVV.

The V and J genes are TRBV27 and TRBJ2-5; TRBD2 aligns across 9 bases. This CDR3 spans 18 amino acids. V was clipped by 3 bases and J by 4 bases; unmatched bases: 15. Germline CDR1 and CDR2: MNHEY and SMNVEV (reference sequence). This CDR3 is CASSFPTSAGGPGETQYF. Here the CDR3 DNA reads TGTGCCAGCAGTTTCCCGACTAGCGCGGGAGGGCCAGGAGAGACCCAGTACTTC.

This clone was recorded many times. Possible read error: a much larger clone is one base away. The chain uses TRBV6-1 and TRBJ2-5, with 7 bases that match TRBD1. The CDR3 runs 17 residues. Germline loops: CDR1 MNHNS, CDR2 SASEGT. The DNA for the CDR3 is TGTGCCAGCACAGCAAGGGACAGAACTATGGGCCAAGAGGCCCAGTACTTC. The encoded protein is CASTARDRTMGQEAQYF.

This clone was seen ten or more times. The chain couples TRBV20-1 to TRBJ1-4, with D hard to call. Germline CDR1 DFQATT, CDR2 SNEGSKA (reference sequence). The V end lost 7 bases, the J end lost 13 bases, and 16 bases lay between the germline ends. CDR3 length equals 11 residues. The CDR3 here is CSVKLWGGLFF. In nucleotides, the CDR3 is TGCAGTGTTAAGTTGTGGGGTGGACTGTTTTTT.

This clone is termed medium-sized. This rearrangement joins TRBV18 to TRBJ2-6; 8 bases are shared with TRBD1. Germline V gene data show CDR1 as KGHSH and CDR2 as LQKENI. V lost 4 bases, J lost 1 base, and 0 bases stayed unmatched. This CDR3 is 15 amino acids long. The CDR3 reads CASSRQGSGANVLTF. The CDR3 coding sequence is TGTGCCAGCTCACGACAGGGGTCTGGGGCCAACGTCCTGACTTTC.

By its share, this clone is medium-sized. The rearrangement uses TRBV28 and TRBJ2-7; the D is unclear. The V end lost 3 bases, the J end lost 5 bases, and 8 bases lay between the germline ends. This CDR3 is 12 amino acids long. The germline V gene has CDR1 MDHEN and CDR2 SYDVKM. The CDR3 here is CASSFNRDEQYF. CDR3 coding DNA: TGTGCCAGCAGTTTTAATAGGGACGAGCAGTACTTC.

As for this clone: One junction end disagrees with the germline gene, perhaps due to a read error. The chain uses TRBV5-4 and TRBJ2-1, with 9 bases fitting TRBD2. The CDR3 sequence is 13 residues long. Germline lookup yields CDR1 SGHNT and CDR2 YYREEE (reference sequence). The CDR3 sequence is CASSRDAGGEHFF. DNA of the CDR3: TGTGCCAGCAGCAGGGACGCGGGGGGGGAGCATTTCTTC. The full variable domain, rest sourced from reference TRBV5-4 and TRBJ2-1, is ETGVTQSPTHLIKTRGQQVTLRCSSQSGHNTVSWYQQALGQGPQFIFQYYREEENGRGNFPPRFSGLQFPNYSSELNVNALELDDSALYLCASSRDAGGEHFFGPGTRLTVL.

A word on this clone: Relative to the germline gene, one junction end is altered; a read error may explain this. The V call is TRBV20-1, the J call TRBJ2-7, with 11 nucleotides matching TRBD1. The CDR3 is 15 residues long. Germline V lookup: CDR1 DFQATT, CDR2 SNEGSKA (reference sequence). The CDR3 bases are TGCAGTGTTAGAGATCCGGACAGGGGGCTGTTCGAGCAGTACTTC. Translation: CSVRDPDRGLFEQYF.

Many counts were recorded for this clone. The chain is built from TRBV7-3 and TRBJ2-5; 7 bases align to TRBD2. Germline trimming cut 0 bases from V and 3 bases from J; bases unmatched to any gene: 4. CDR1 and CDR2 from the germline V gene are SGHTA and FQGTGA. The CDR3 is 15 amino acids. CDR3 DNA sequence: TGTGCCAGCAGCTTAACGCCTGGGACTAAAGAGACCCAGTACTTC. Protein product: CASSLTPGTKETQYF.

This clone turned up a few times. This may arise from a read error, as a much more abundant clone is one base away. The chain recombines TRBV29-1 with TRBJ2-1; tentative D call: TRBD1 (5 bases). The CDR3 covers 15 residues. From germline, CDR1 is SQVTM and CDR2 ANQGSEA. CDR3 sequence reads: CSSKTPGSSYNEHFF. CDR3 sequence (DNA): TGCAGCTCCAAAACCCCAGGGTCGTCCTACAATGAGCATTTCTTC.

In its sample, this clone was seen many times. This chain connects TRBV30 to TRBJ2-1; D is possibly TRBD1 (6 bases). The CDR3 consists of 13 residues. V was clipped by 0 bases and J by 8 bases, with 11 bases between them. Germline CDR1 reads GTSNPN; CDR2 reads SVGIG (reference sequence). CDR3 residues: CAWSVGGHHEQFF. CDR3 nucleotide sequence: TGTGCCTGGAGTGTAGGGGGTCACCATGAGCAGTTCTTC.

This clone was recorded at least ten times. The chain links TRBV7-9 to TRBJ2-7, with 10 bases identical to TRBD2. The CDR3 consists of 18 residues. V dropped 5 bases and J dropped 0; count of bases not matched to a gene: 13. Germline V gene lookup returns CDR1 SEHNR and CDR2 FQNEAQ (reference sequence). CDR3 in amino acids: CASSPFPVRTSGSYEQYF. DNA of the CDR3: TGTGCCAGCAGCCCCTTCCCCGTTCGGACTAGCGGCTCCTACGAGCAGTACTTC.